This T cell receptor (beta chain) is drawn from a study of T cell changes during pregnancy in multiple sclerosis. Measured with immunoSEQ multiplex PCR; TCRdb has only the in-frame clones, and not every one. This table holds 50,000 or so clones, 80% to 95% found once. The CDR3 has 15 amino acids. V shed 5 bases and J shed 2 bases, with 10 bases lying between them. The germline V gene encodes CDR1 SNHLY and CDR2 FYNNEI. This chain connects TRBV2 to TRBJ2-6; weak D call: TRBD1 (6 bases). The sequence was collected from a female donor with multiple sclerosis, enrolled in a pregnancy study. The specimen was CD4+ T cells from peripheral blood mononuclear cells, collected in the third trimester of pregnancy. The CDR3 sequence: CASSRQAAGANVLTF. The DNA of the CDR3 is TGTGCCAGCAGTCGACAGGCGGCTGGGGCCAACGTCCTGACTTTC. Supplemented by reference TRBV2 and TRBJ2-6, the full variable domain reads EPEVTQTPSHQVTQMGQEVILRCVPISNHLYFYWYRQILGQKVEFLVSFYNNEISEKSEIFDDQFSVERPDGSNFTLKIRSTKLEDSAMYFCASSRQAAGANVLTFGAGSRLTVL.